A single sample gave rise to the 30 T cell receptor beta chains below, sequenced in a study of CD8 T cells in ankylosing spondylitis. Notes on the study in general: For ankylosing spondylitis blood, a TCR beta motif of about eight highly homologous variants appeared characteristic.

Their antigens remain unidentified. Using its own MiXCR run on the 5' RACE reads, TCRdb lists one record per CDR3 protein. The table records 400,000 to 450,000 distinct CDR3 sequences, 17% of them present only once. Material: blood, either unsorted or a sorted T cell fraction (not recorded which). The receptors here all came from a male donor with ankylosing spondylitis.

This clonotype was seen a few times. The chain couples TRBV20-1 to TRBJ2-3; D is possibly TRBD1 (6 bases). The length of the CDR3 is 12 residues. Germline CDR1 and CDR2: DFQATT and SNEGSKA (reference sequence). This chain's CDR3 is CSTQGATDTQYF. In DNA, the CDR3 is TGCAGCACACAGGGTGCCACAGATACGCAGTATTTT.

The CDR3 protein is CASSLDLNQPQHF. For the CDR3, the DNA is TGTGCCAGCAGCTTAGACCTCAATCAGCCCCAGCATTTT. The V gene is TRBV11-2, the J gene TRBJ1-5; no clear D gene. The CDR3 loop spans 13 amino acids. V was clipped by 0 bases and J by 3 bases, with 3 bases between them. Germline-derived CDR1 and CDR2 are SGHAT and FQNNGV.

Ten or more counts support this clonotype. The chain has TRBV12-3 or TRBV12-4 and TRBJ1-2, with TRBD1 matching 9 bases. J gave up 2 bases and V 0 bases, and 4 bases lay outside the gene matches. The CDR3 length is 16 residues. The CDR3 coding sequence is TGTGCCAGCAGTTTAGCGCGGACAGGGGAAAACTATGGCTACACCTTC. Protein: CASSLARTGENYGYTF.

This chain uses TRBV20-1 with TRBJ2-5; perhaps TRBD1 as D (6 bases). V lost 6 bases and J 0 bases, leaving 8 bases between the germline ends. CDR1 and CDR2 (germline): DFQATT, SNEGSKA (reference sequence). CDR3 size: 12 residues. The CDR3 DNA follows: TGCAGTGCGCAGGGGTACCAAGAGACCCAGTACTTC. Its protein is CSAQGYQETQYF.

The chain has TRBV11-2 and TRBJ2-7, with 13 bases identical to TRBD2. Losses at the gene ends were 4 bases for V and 4 bases for J; bases not matched to a gene: 4. Germline V lookup: CDR1 SGHAT, CDR2 FQNNGV. This CDR3 is 15 amino acids long. Written as DNA, the CDR3 is TGTGCCAGCAGCTACCAACTAGCGGGAGGGTACGAGCAGTACTTC. This encodes CASSYQLAGGYEQYF.

The chain joins TRBV7-9 to TRBJ2-7; a weak D match, TRBD1 (5 bases). Germline values: CDR1 SEHNR, CDR2 FQNEAQ (reference sequence). Trimming removed 4 bases at V and 1 base at J, with 8 bases between. This CDR3 region has 13 residues. CDR3 in DNA: TGTGCCAGCAGCTCAAGACAGTCCTACGAGCAGTACTTC. This sequence encodes CASSSRQSYEQYF. Combining the CDR3 with reference TRBV7-9 and TRBJ2-7 gives the whole variable domain DTGVSQNPRHKITKRGQNVTFRCDPISEHNRLYWYRQTLGQGPEFLTYFQNEAQLEKSRLLSDRFSAERPKGSFSTLEIQRTEQGDSAMYLCASSSRQSYEQYFGPGTRLTVT.

The rearrangement joins TRBV6-2 or TRBV6-3 to TRBJ1-1; maybe TRBD1 (5 bases). Trimming removed 2 bases from V and 1 base from J, with 11 bases in between. Germline V gene lookup returns CDR1 MNHEY and CDR2 SVGEGT. The CDR3 length is 15 residues. As DNA, the CDR3 is TGTGCCAGCAGTTACAGGGGAAGGAAGAACACTGAAGCTTTCTTT. Its translation is CASSYRGRKNTEAFF.

V and J are TRBV27 and TRBJ2-3; TRBD2 aligns across 15 bases. The V and J ends lost 3 bases and 0 bases, in that order; junction bases with no gene match: 10. CDR3 length: 20 amino acids. CDR1 is MNHEY, CDR2 SMNVEV, per germline (reference sequence). The DNA of the CDR3 is TGTGCCAGCAGTTTGAGGACTAGCGGGAGGGCCGCGACGAGCACAGATACGCAGTATTTT. Residues: CASSLRTSGRAATSTDTQYF.

The rearrangement links TRBV10-3 to TRBJ2-1; 12 positions agree with TRBD2. Germline trimming cut 10 bases from V and 8 bases from J; bases unmatched to any gene: 15. The germline V gene encodes CDR1 ENHRY and CDR2 SYGVKD. The CDR3 loop spans 16 amino acids. The CDR3 DNA reads TGTGCCACCGCTTCCCCTCTAGCGGGAGGGCCCGATGAGCAGTTCTTC. Translation: CATASPLAGGPDEQFF.

The V and J genes are TRBV7-8 and TRBJ2-1; D tentatively reads TRBD1 or TRBD2 (7 bases each). Germline CDR1 reads SGHVS; CDR2 reads FQNEAQ. V was clipped by 0 bases and J by 8 bases, with 17 bases between them. The CDR3 spans 16 residues. The CDR3 DNA is TGTGCCAGCAGCTTAGCGGGCAGGGGGGGTAGGGATGAGCAGTTCTTC. As protein: CASSLAGRGGRDEQFF.

The sample holds many counts of this clonotype. This chain connects TRBV6-5 to TRBJ1-1; D gene ambiguous. The germline V gene encodes CDR1 MNHEY and CDR2 SVGAGI. The CDR3 is 15 residues long. V lost 0 bases and J lost 3, with 11 bases in between. This CDR3 reads CASSYSPNRHTEAFF. The DNA for the CDR3 is TGTGCCAGCAGTTACTCTCCTAACCGGCACACTGAAGCTTTCTTT.

Only a few counts were recorded for this clonotype. The chain employs TRBV12-3 or TRBV12-4 and TRBJ1-1, with D hard to call. Trimming left V 7 bases short and J 3 bases short, with 12 bases between. This CDR3 contains 13 residues. As DNA, the CDR3 is TGTGCCAGCAACCCTACGAGGGACACTGAAGCTTTCTTT. Translating it yields CASNPTRDTEAFF.

This clonotype was recorded many times. This sequence joins TRBV29-1 and TRBJ2-3; D ambiguous. The CDR3 is made up of 12 amino acids. Germline V CDR1 and CDR2: SQVTM, ANQGSEA. V was shortened by 4 bases and J by 2 bases, with 7 bases between the two germline ends. CDR3 coding DNA: TGCAGCGTTGGGACGTTCACAGATACGCAGTATTTT. Protein: CSVGTFTDTQYF.

This clonotype has at least ten counts. The genes are TRBV20-1 and TRBJ2-7; 7 bases are a match to TRBD2. The trim removed 0 bases at V and 9 bases at J, leaving 20 bases unmatched. The CDR3 sequence is 17 residues long. Germline values: CDR1 DFQATT, CDR2 SNEGSKA (reference sequence). The CDR3 DNA reads TGCAGTGCTAGAGAGGCGTCGGGTTCAGCGGGGAGGGTTTTGCAGTACTTC. Residues: CSAREASGSAGRVLQYF.

The chain links TRBV29-1 to TRBJ1-2, with a possible D match to TRBD1 (5 bases). The CDR3 sequence is 12 residues long. Trimming stripped 3 bases from V and 4 bases from J, with 9 bases between. Germline CDR1 reads SQVTM; CDR2 reads ANQGSEA. CDR3 loop: CSVDSGGYGYTF. The CDR3 DNA follows: TGCAGCGTTGATTCGGGGGGCTATGGCTACACCTTC.

In this sample, this clonotype turned up a few times. V is TRBV6-2 or TRBV6-3 and J is TRBJ2-7; D tentatively reads TRBD1 or TRBD2 (5 bases each). V gave up 9 bases and J gave up 6 bases, with 18 bases separating them. The CDR3 is made up of 13 amino acids. Germline CDR1 is MNHEY and CDR2 is SVGEGT. CDR3 in DNA: TGTGCCAGTATACGGGACGGAAAAGGCGAGCAGTACTTC. As protein: CASIRDGKGEQYF.

The chain has TRBV5-1 and TRBJ2-3, with D tentatively TRBD2 (6 bases). V lost 0 bases, J lost 3 bases, and 14 bases lay in between. The CDR3 contains 16 residues. The germline V gene has CDR1 SGHRS and CDR2 YFSETQ. The CDR3 nucleotides read TGCGCCAGCAGCTTGGTTGTGGGGGAGGCGACAGATACGCAGTATTTT. Its translation: CASSLVVGEATDTQYF.

The rearrangement uses TRBV20-1 and TRBJ1-5; TRBD1 agrees at 9 bases. The V gene end was trimmed by 4 bases and the J gene end by 2 bases; junction bases not matched to a gene: 12. Per the germline V gene, CDR1 is DFQATT and CDR2 is SNEGSKA (reference sequence). The CDR3 covers 17 residues. This CDR3 reads CSAIERPQGAGNQPQHF. In nucleotides, the CDR3 is TGCAGTGCTATCGAACGACCACAGGGGGCTGGCAATCAGCCCCAGCATTTT.

This clonotype turned up a few times. The rearrangement uses TRBV12-3 or TRBV12-4 and TRBJ1-4, with 9 nucleotides matching TRBD1. This CDR3 region has 14 residues. V was clipped by 6 bases and J by 7 bases; unmatched bases: 6. The CDR3: CASSRTGVTEKLFF. The DNA of the CDR3 is TGTGCCAGCAGCCGGACAGGGGTTACTGAAAAACTGTTTTTT.

Only a few counts were recorded for this clonotype. The chain has TRBV7-2 and TRBJ2-5, with D unresolved. The V gene lost 4 bases and the J gene lost 2 bases, with 8 bases spanning the gap. CDR1 is SGHTA and CDR2 is FQGNSA in the germline V gene. CDR3 length equals 13 residues. The chain's CDR3 is CASSYAIQETQYF. The DNA for the CDR3 is TGTGCCAGCAGCTATGCGATTCAAGAGACCCAGTACTTC.

This clonotype was seen ten or more times. This chain uses TRBV4-1 with TRBJ1-1; D unresolved. CDR3 length: 14 amino acids. Per the germline V gene, CDR1 is MGHRA and CDR2 is YSYEKL. V was clipped by 5 bases and J by 4 bases, with 14 bases between them. The CDR3 nucleotides are TGCGCCAGCAGCGGGCGGACCAAAGGCACTGAAGCTTTCTTT. Amino acid sequence: CASSGRTKGTEAFF.

In its sample, this clonotype was seen a few times. This chain connects TRBV6-1 to TRBJ1-2; TRBD1 matches at 9 bases. Unmatched junction bases numbered 12, after V lost 10 bases and J lost 6 bases. CDR3 length equals 14 residues. The germline gives CDR1 MNHNS, CDR2 SASEGT. The CDR3 spells CATLPWDRDNGYTF. The CDR3 nucleotides read TGTGCCACCCTCCCTTGGGACAGGGACAATGGCTACACCTTC.

This chain links TRBV7-8 with TRBJ1-1, with a possible D match to TRBD1 (6 bases). This CDR3 region has 16 residues. CDR1 SGHVS and CDR2 FQNEAQ come from the germline V gene. V was pared by 4 bases and J by 11 bases, with 26 bases between. CDR3 region: CASSSWAAGADKDAFF. Here the CDR3 DNA reads TGTGCCAGCAGCTCGTGGGCGGCAGGGGCGGATAAGGATGCTTTCTTT.

V usage is TRBV19 and J usage is TRBJ1-5; D is possibly TRBD1 (5 bases). V was trimmed by 1 base and J by 3 bases, leaving 10 bases between them. CDR3 length equals 15 residues. CDR1 is LNHDA and CDR2 is SQIVND in the germline V gene (reference sequence). This CDR3 is CASSIGVTVNQPQHF. DNA for the CDR3: TGTGCCAGTAGTATAGGGGTGACAGTCAATCAGCCCCAGCATTTT. Based on the CDR3 plus reference TRBV19 and TRBJ1-5, the full variable domain is DGGITQSPKYLFRKEGQNVTLSCEQNLNHDAMYWYRQDPGQGLRLIYYSQIVNDFQKGDIAEGYSVSREKKESFPLTVTSAQKNPTAFYLCASSIGVTVNQPQHFGDGTRLSIL.

This clonotype was picked up a small number of times. The chain carries TRBV5-1 and TRBJ2-1; TRBD1 agrees at 8 bases. The CDR3 sequence is 15 residues long. After removal of 4 bases from V and 2 bases from J, the junction contained 5 bases not matched to a gene. Germline V gives CDR1 SGHRS, CDR2 YFSETQ. CDR3: CASSRQGPTYNEQFF. CDR3 DNA sequence: TGCGCCAGCAGCCGACAGGGGCCGACCTACAATGAGCAGTTCTTC.

The sample holds a few counts of this clonotype. This chain joins TRBV11-2 and TRBJ1-2; TRBD1 matches 7 bases. After removal of 6 bases from V and 1 base from J, the junction contained 5 bases not matched to a gene. This CDR3 is built from 14 residues. Looked up from germline, CDR1 is SGHAT and CDR2 is FQNNGV. The CDR3 DNA reads as TGTGCCAGCAGTCCGGGACAGTATAACTATGGCTACACCTTC. Translating gives CASSPGQYNYGYTF.

The gene calls are TRBV18 and TRBJ2-2; possibly TRBD2 for D (6 bases). V lost 2 bases to trimming and J lost 4 bases, with 8 bases between them. The CDR3 totals 14 residues. CDR1 is KGHSH, CDR2 LQKENI, per germline. CDR3 bases: TGTGCCAGCTCACCAAGGGACTTCACCGGGGAGCTGTTTTTT. The encoded protein is CASSPRDFTGELFF.

V gene TRBV20-1 combines with J gene TRBJ2-7, with 10 bases lining up with TRBD1. Germline V gene lookup returns CDR1 DFQATT and CDR2 SNEGSKA (reference sequence). The CDR3 contains 16 residues. Trimming cost V 0 bases and J 1 base; bases outside gene matches: 6. The CDR3, as DNA: TGCAGTGCTAGAGACGCCCGGGGACAGGGGTCCTACGAGCAGTACTTC. This translates into CSARDARGQGSYEQYF.

The gene calls are TRBV3-1 and TRBJ1-2, with D possibly TRBD1 on 5 matching bases. This CDR3 comprises 16 residues. Trimming removed 1 base from V and 4 bases from J, with 16 bases in between. CDR1 is LGHDT and CDR2 is YNNKEL in the germline V gene (reference sequence). CDR3 nucleotide sequence: TGTGCCAGCAGCCAAGGAGTTGGAGGGGCGGCCTATGGCTACACCTTC. Protein: CASSQGVGGAAYGYTF.

This clonotype was found a few times. Relative to the germline gene, one junction end is altered; a read error may explain this. The V gene is TRBV12-3 or TRBV12-4, the J gene TRBJ2-1; 7 bases align to TRBD2. The CDR3 spans 18 residues. The CDR3 region is CACSFQRREAPLFNEQFF. The CDR3 DNA is TGTGCCTGCAGTTTTCAGCGCCGGGAGGCCCCCCTTTTCAATGAGCAGTTCTTC.